The sequence of this T cell receptor beta chain was determined in a study of blood T cell repertoires in COVID-19. V gave up 2 bases and J gave up 5 bases; unmatched junction bases: 13. CDR1 is LGHDT, CDR2 YNNKEL, per germline (reference sequence). The CDR3 has 18 amino acids. As processed by the authors: Estimation of nucleated cell counts relied on the amplification of reference gene primers. Sequencing used immunoSEQ multiplex PCR; TCRdb keeps in-frame clones, though not all of them. That table furnishes V, J and clone size, whereas the DNA furnished D and trimming. The sample includes about 400,000 clones, around 87% of them seen just once.

The TCR sequence derives from a human donor in a cohort sampled during active COVID-19. The sequenced sample consisted of peripheral blood. The chain recombines TRBV3-1 (or the pseudogene TRBV3-2) with TRBJ2-2; TRBD1 matches 8 bases. CDR3 coding DNA: TGTGCCAGCAGCCAATCGGGACAGGCGGGTCTCCGGACCGGGGAGCTGTTTTTT. Residues: CASSQSGQAGLRTGELFF.